The present entry profiles one T cell receptor (beta chain) with its context. Additional DNA sequences in this sample encode the identical CDR3. The data belong to a study of Ad26.COV2.S vaccination and SARS-CoV-2 variants. Stated treatment: some 20 received Ad26.COV2.S at low or high dose, single or two shots; about 5 received placebo; per-sample allocation not given. All samples were drawn on day 63, counting from the first vaccine or placebo injection. Libraries were prepared by immunoSEQ multiplex PCR; TCRdb keeps only in-frame clonotypes and omits some of them. The sample has approximately 420,000 clones; 88% are singletons. Sequenced here: peripheral blood, sampled in a trial of Ad26.COV2.S vaccine versus placebo. This receptor was identified in a person between 18 and 59 years old who received the Ad26.COV2.S COVID-19 vaccine or a placebo.

The CDR3 DNA reads as TGTGCCAGCAGTTTAACGGGGCCCCAGCATTTT. Protein product: CASSLTGPQHF. The rearrangement uses TRBV12-3 or TRBV12-4 and TRBJ1-5; the D is unclear. The germline V and J ends were trimmed by 2 bases and 9 bases, with 5 bases remaining between them. CDR3 size: 11 residues.